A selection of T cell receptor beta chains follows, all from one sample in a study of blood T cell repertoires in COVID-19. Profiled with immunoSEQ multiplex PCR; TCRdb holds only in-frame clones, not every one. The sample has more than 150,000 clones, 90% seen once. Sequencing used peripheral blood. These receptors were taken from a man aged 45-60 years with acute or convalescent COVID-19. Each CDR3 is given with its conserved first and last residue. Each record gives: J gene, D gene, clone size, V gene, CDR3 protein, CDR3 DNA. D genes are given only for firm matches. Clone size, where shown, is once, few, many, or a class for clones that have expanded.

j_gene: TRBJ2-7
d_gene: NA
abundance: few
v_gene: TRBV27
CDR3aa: CASSLSGAGDSYEQYF
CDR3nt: TGTGCCAGCAGTTTATCGGGGGCGGGAGATTCCTACGAGCAGTACTTC

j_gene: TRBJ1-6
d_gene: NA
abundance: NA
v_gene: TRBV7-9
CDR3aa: CASSIYTSPLHF
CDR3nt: TGTGCCAGCAGCATCTATACGTCACCCCTCCACTTT

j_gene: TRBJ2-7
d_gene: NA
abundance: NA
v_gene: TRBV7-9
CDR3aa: CASSSSGSYEQYF
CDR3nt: TGTGCCAGCAGCTCGAGCGGGTCCTACGAGCAGTACTTC

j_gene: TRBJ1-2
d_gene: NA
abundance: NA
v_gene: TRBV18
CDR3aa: CASSPTGWDGYTF
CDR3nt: TGTGCCAGCTCACCTACCGGGTGGGATGGCTACACCTTC

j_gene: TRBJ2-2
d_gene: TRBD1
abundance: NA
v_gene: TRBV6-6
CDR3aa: CASSPTGGTGELFF
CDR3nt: TGTGCCAGCAGCCCGACAGGGGGCACCGGGGAGCTGTTTTTT

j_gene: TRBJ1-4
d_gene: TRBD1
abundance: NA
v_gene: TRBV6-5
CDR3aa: CASSHGTGDSKKLFF
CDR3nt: TGTGCCAGCAGTCACGGGACAGGGGATTCGAAAAAACTGTTTTTT

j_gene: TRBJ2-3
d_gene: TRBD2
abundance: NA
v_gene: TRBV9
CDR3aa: CASSVVLAGDGTDTQYF
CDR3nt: TGTGCCAGCAGCGTAGTTCTAGCGGGAGACGGCACAGATACGCAGTATTTT

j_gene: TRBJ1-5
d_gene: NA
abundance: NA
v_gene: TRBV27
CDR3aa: CASSPQGVGNQPQHF
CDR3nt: TGTGCCAGCAGCCCACAGGGAGTTGGGAATCAGCCCCAGCATTTT

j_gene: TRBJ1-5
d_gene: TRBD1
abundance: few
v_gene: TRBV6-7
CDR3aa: CASSKPEKTGGQPQHF
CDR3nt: TGTGCCAGCAGTAAACCGGAAAAAACAGGGGGTCAGCCCCAGCATTTT

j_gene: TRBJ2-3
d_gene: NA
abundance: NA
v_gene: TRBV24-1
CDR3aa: CATSDFKLARRQYF
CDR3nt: TGTGCCACCAGTGATTTTAAGCTAGCTCGAAGGCAGTATTTT

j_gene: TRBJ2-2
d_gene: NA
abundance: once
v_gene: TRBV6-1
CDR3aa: CASSEFTNTGELFF
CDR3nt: TGTGCCAGCAGTGAATTCACGAACACCGGGGAGCTGTTTTTT

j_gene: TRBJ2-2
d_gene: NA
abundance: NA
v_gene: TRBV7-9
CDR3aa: CASSLVRVTGELFF
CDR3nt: TGTGCCAGCAGCTTAGTCAGGGTCACCGGGGAGCTGTTTTTT

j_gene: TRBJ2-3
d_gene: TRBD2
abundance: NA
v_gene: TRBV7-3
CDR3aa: CASSFIAGGTDTQYF
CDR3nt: TGTGCCAGCAGCTTCATAGCGGGGGGAACAGATACGCAGTATTTT

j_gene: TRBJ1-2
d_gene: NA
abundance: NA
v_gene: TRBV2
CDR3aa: CASSLSSGYTF
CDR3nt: TGTGCCAGCAGTCTCTCTAGCGGCTACACCTTC

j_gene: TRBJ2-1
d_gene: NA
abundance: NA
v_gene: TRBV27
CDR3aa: CASSLLTVNEQFF
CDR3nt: TGTGCCAGCAGTTTATTGACAGTTAATGAGCAGTTCTTC

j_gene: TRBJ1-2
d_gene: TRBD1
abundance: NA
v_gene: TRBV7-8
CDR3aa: CASSLGWTGSANYGYTF
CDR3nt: TGTGCCAGCAGCTTAGGTTGGACAGGGTCGGCTAACTATGGCTACACCTTC

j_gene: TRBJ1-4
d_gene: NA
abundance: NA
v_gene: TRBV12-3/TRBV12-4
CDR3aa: CASSLFPDSIFF
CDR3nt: TGTGCCAGCAGTTTATTCCCGGACTCGATATTTTTT

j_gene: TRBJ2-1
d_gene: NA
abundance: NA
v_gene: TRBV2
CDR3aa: CASSEWPGPDNEQFF
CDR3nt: TGTGCCAGCAGTGAATGGCCAGGGCCAGACAATGAGCAGTTCTTC

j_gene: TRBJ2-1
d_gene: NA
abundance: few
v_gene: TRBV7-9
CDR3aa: CASIGMGGTDFYNEQFF
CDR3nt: TGTGCCAGCATCGGAATGGGCGGGACAGACTTTTACAATGAGCAGTTCTTC

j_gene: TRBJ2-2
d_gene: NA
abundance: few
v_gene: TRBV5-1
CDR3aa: CASRPGILAISTNTGELFF
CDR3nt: TGCGCCAGCAGACCCGGAATACTAGCCATATCGACGAACACCGGGGAGCTGTTTTTT

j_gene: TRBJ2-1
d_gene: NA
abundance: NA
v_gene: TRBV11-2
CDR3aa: CASSLDLGVLKGYNEQFF
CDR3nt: TGTGCCAGCAGCTTAGATCTGGGCGTACTGAAGGGGTACAATGAGCAGTTCTTC

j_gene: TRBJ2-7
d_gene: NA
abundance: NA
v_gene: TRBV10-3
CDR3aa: CAIGQPTTSYEQYF
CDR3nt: TGTGCCATCGGACAGCCGACTACCTCCTACGAGCAGTACTTC

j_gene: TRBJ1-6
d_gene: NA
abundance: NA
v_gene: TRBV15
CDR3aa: CATSTKGGGSPLHF
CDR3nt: TGTGCCACCAGCACTAAGGGTGGGGGCTCACCCCTCCACTTT

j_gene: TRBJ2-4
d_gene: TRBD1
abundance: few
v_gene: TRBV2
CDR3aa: CASSEARQGNKNIQYF
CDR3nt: TGTGCCAGCAGTGAGGCGAGACAGGGGAACAAAAACATTCAGTACTTC

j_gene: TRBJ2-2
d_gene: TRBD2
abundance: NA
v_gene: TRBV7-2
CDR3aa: CASSPTGGTGELFF
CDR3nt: TGTGCCAGCAGCCCGACGGGGGGGACCGGGGAGCTGTTTTTT

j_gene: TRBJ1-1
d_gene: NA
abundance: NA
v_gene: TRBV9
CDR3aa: CASSPIGQRYTEAFF
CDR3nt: TGTGCCAGCAGCCCCATTGGACAGCGGTATACTGAAGCTTTCTTT

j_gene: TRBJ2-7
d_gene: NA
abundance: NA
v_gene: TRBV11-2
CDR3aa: CASSLILQGFSYEQYF
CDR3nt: TGTGCCAGCAGCTTAATCCTACAGGGTTTCTCCTACGAGCAGTACTTC

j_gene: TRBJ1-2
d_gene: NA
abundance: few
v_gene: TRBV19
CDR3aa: CASSIAGGYTF
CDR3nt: TGTGCCAGTAGTATCGCGGGTGGCTACACCTTC

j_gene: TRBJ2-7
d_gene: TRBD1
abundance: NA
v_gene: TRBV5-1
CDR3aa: CASSSNTGAGYEQYF
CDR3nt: TGCGCCAGCAGCTCAAACACAGGGGCTGGTTACGAGCAGTACTTC

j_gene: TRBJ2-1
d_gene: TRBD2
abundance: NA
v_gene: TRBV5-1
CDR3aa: CASSLGTSDDPQFF
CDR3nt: TGCGCCAGCAGCTTGGGCACTAGCGACGATCCACAGTTCTTC

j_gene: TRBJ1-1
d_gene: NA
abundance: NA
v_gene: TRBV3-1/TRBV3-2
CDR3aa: CASSHQNRVNTEAFF
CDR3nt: TGTGCCAGCAGCCACCAAAACAGGGTGAACACTGAAGCTTTCTTT

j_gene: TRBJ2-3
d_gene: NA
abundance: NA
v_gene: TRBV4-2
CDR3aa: CASSQVRADTQYF
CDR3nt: TGTGCCAGCAGCCAAGTACGTGCGGATACGCAGTATTTT

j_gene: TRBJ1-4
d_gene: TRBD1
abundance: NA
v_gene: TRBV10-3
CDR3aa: CAISELHGQGRATNEKLFF
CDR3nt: TGTGCCATCAGTGAGTTGCACGGACAGGGACGTGCAACTAATGAAAAACTGTTTTTT

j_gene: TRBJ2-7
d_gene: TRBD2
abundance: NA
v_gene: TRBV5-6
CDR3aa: CASSFSGTITYEQYF
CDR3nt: TGTGCCAGCAGCTTTTCCGGGACTATCACCTACGAGCAGTACTTC

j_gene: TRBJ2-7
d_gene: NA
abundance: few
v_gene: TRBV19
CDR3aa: CASSTRWGGNHEQYF
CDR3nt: TGTGCCAGTAGTACCCGGTGGGGCGGGAATCACGAGCAGTACTTC

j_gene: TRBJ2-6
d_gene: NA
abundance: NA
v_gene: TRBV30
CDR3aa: CAWSTSYSGANVLTF
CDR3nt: TGTGCCTGGAGTACTTCCTACTCTGGGGCCAACGTCCTGACTTTC

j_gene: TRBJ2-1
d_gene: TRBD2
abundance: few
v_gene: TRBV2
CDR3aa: CASSEALIWAGTRAYNEQFF
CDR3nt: TGTGCCAGCAGTGAAGCCCTTATTTGGGCCGGGACTAGGGCATACAATGAGCAGTTCTTC

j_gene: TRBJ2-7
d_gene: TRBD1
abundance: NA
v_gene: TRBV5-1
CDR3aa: CASSFGTGSYEQYF
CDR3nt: TGCGCCAGCAGCTTTGGGACAGGGTCCTACGAGCAGTACTTC